These T cell receptor beta chains were read from a single sample in a study of post-analysis software for immune sequencing data. TCRdb reanalysed the PCR reads using MiXCR and keeps one entry per CDR3 protein. Of roughly 800,000 distinct CDR3 sequences listed, roughly 46% are singletons. The specimen sequenced was blood. The origin of the receptors is a girl between 10 and 17 years old with multiple sclerosis. CDR3s include the opening cysteine and the closing phenylalanine or tryptophan. The order of the fields is CDR3 DNA, CDR3 protein, D gene, J gene, clone size, V gene. D genes are given only for firm matches. Rows may omit the clone size; those that give it use once, few, many or a size class.

cdr3_nt: TGTGCCAGCAGTTCGAAACAGGGGACCCAGTACTTC
cdr3_aa: CASSSKQGTQYF
d_call: .
j_call: TRBJ2-5
clone_size: .
v_call: TRBV27

cdr3_nt: TGTGCCATCAGTGCTGGACAGGATGGTGGCTACACCTTC
cdr3_aa: CAISAGQDGGYTF
d_call: TRBD1
j_call: TRBJ1-2
clone_size: few
v_call: TRBV10-3

cdr3_nt: TGTGCCAGTATGCCGGGACTAGCGGGAGGGATCCAAGAGACCCAGTACTTC
cdr3_aa: CASMPGLAGGIQETQYF
d_call: TRBD2
j_call: TRBJ2-5
clone_size: once
v_call: TRBV19

cdr3_nt: TGTGCCATCAGTGAGTCGAGGCCCTCCGGGGAAGAGACCCAGTACTTC
cdr3_aa: CAISESRPSGEETQYF
d_call: .
j_call: TRBJ2-5
clone_size: few
v_call: TRBV10-3

cdr3_nt: TGTGCCAGCAGCTTAACGCGGCAGGGTCAAGGATCACCCCTCCACTTT
cdr3_aa: CASSLTRQGQGSPLHF
d_call: .
j_call: TRBJ1-6
clone_size: few
v_call: TRBV7-3

cdr3_nt: TGTGCCAGCAGTTTACCTGCTCTCTACACCGGGGAGCTGTTTTTT
cdr3_aa: CASSLPALYTGELFF
d_call: .
j_call: TRBJ2-2
clone_size: .
v_call: TRBV12-3/TRBV12-4

cdr3_nt: TGTGCCAGCAGGGCAGGCAGCTCCTACAATGAGCAGTTCTTC
cdr3_aa: CASRAGSSYNEQFF
d_call: .
j_call: TRBJ2-1
clone_size: few
v_call: TRBV7-2

cdr3_nt: TGTGCCAGCATGTTGGGGTCCTACGAGCAGTACTTC
cdr3_aa: CASMLGSYEQYF
d_call: .
j_call: TRBJ2-7
clone_size: .
v_call: TRBV28

cdr3_nt: TGTGCCAGCAGACTCCAAGGGACAGAGACCCAGTACTTC
cdr3_aa: CASRLQGTETQYF
d_call: .
j_call: TRBJ2-5
clone_size: .
v_call: TRBV12-3/TRBV12-4

cdr3_nt: TGTGCCAGCAGCAACCCGGGGAGTGAAAAACTGTTTTTT
cdr3_aa: CASSNPGSEKLFF
d_call: .
j_call: TRBJ1-4
clone_size: few
v_call: TRBV11-1

cdr3_nt: TGTGCCAGCAGTCTAAACCCAGACAGGGGCGCGTGGGGCTACACCTTC
cdr3_aa: CASSLNPDRGAWGYTF
d_call: TRBD1
j_call: TRBJ1-2
clone_size: .
v_call: TRBV27

cdr3_nt: TGTGCCAGCACTGCACCCGGGCCTACCTACGAGCAGTACTTC
cdr3_aa: CASTAPGPTYEQYF
d_call: .
j_call: TRBJ2-7
clone_size: .
v_call: TRBV28

cdr3_nt: TGCAGCGTTAAAGACTCGGAGAAATATGGCTACACCTTC
cdr3_aa: CSVKDSEKYGYTF
d_call: .
j_call: TRBJ1-2
clone_size: .
v_call: TRBV29-1

cdr3_nt: TGTGCCAGCAGCCAACGGACAGTTCAAGAGACCCAGTACTTC
cdr3_aa: CASSQRTVQETQYF
d_call: .
j_call: TRBJ2-5
clone_size: once
v_call: TRBV3-1

cdr3_nt: TGTGCCAGCAGTTTAGAGACTAGCGGGAGGGCAAATGAGCAGTTCTTC
cdr3_aa: CASSLETSGRANEQFF
d_call: TRBD2
j_call: TRBJ2-1
clone_size: .
v_call: TRBV12-3/TRBV12-4

cdr3_nt: TGTGCCAGCTCTATGCGAAAGACCAGAAAAGAGACCCAGTACTTC
cdr3_aa: CASSMRKTRKETQYF
d_call: .
j_call: TRBJ2-5
clone_size: once
v_call: TRBV28

cdr3_nt: TGTGCTAGCAGCTTAACTAGCGGATACACAGATACGCAGTATTTT
cdr3_aa: CASSLTSGYTDTQYF
d_call: TRBD2
j_call: TRBJ2-3
clone_size: few
v_call: TRBV7-7

cdr3_nt: TGTGCCAGCAGTTTTCGCGGGAGGCTCTACGAGCAGTACTTC
cdr3_aa: CASSFRGRLYEQYF
d_call: TRBD2
j_call: TRBJ2-7
clone_size: few
v_call: TRBV28

cdr3_nt: TGTGCCAGCAGCTTAGTATTAGCGGTAAACTACAATGAGCAGTTCTTC
cdr3_aa: CASSLVLAVNYNEQFF
d_call: .
j_call: TRBJ2-1
clone_size: .
v_call: TRBV7-9

cdr3_nt: TGTGCCAGCGGTAAGGAGAGTTATCCCTACGAGCAGTACTTC
cdr3_aa: CASGKESYPYEQYF
d_call: .
j_call: TRBJ2-7
clone_size: .
v_call: TRBV4-2

cdr3_nt: TGCAGTGCTAGGGGCGGCGGGTTCTACGAGCAGTACTTC
cdr3_aa: CSARGGGFYEQYF
d_call: .
j_call: TRBJ2-7
clone_size: .
v_call: TRBV20-1

cdr3_nt: TGTGCCTGGAGTGTTGGGGGGACTGGGGCCAACGTCCTGACTTTC
cdr3_aa: CAWSVGGTGANVLTF
d_call: .
j_call: TRBJ2-6
clone_size: few
v_call: TRBV30

cdr3_nt: TGTGCCAGCAGCGAATGGGGAAGGGAAGTAGAAAAACTGTTTTTT
cdr3_aa: CASSEWGREVEKLFF
d_call: .
j_call: TRBJ1-4
clone_size: .
v_call: TRBV25-1

cdr3_nt: TGTGCCATCAGCGGGTGGGACAGCCGCTCCTACGAGCAGTACTTC
cdr3_aa: CAISGWDSRSYEQYF
d_call: TRBD1
j_call: TRBJ2-7
clone_size: few
v_call: TRBV10-3

cdr3_nt: TGTGCCAGCAGTTTCGGACCCACCTACGAGCAGTACTTC
cdr3_aa: CASSFGPTYEQYF
d_call: .
j_call: TRBJ2-7
clone_size: .
v_call: TRBV28

cdr3_nt: TGTGCTAGGGAGACCCCTCCCAGGGAGACCCAGTACTTC
cdr3_aa: CARETPPRETQYF
d_call: .
j_call: TRBJ2-5
clone_size: .
v_call: TRBV5-8

cdr3_nt: TGTGCCACCCTCATCTGGGGGGGAAGCTCTGGGGCCAACGTCCTGACTTTC
cdr3_aa: CATLIWGGSSGANVLTF
d_call: TRBD2
j_call: TRBJ2-6
clone_size: .
v_call: TRBV24-1

cdr3_nt: TGCAGTGCTATCTTCCCGGGACTAGGGGTACACCATGAGCAGTTCTTC
cdr3_aa: CSAIFPGLGVHHEQFF
d_call: TRBD2
j_call: TRBJ2-1
clone_size: .
v_call: TRBV20-1

cdr3_nt: TGTGCCAGCAGTTTAGACAGTGCCAATCAGCCCCAGCATTTT
cdr3_aa: CASSLDSANQPQHF
d_call: .
j_call: TRBJ1-5
clone_size: .
v_call: TRBV27

cdr3_nt: TGCAGTGCTAGAGTTCGGAATACAAACACTGAAGCTTTCTTT
cdr3_aa: CSARVRNTNTEAFF
d_call: .
j_call: TRBJ1-1
clone_size: few
v_call: TRBV20-1

cdr3_nt: TGCGCCAGCAGCTTGGAGCGGGGGGCTGGCTACGAGCAGTACTTC
cdr3_aa: CASSLERGAGYEQYF
d_call: TRBD2
j_call: TRBJ2-7
clone_size: .
v_call: TRBV5-1

cdr3_nt: TGTGCCAGCAGTTACCAGTCGGGGGCAGGCGAGCAGTACTTC
cdr3_aa: CASSYQSGAGEQYF
d_call: .
j_call: TRBJ2-7
clone_size: few
v_call: TRBV6-6

cdr3_nt: TGTGCCACCAGTGATTTGGGACAGGACTATGGCTACACCTTC
cdr3_aa: CATSDLGQDYGYTF
d_call: TRBD1
j_call: TRBJ1-2
clone_size: .
v_call: TRBV24-1

cdr3_nt: TGTGCCAGCAGTTACCGTTACGAGACCCAGTACTTC
cdr3_aa: CASSYRYETQYF
d_call: .
j_call: TRBJ2-5
clone_size: few
v_call: TRBV6-2/TRBV6-3

cdr3_nt: TGTGCCAGCAGACCCGACGGACAGGGACTAAACAATGAGCAGTACTTC
cdr3_aa: CASRPDGQGLNNEQYF
d_call: .
j_call: TRBJ2-5
clone_size: .
v_call: TRBV7-9

cdr3_nt: TGTGCCAGCAGTTTAGTCGGTGGTGGCCTCTCTAACTATGGCTACACCTTC
cdr3_aa: CASSLVGGGLSNYGYTF
d_call: .
j_call: TRBJ1-2
clone_size: .
v_call: TRBV27

cdr3_nt: TGCAGTGCTAGAGGTACCTTAGGGAGCATCAACGAGCAGTACTTC
cdr3_aa: CSARGTLGSINEQYF
d_call: .
j_call: TRBJ2-7
clone_size: .
v_call: TRBV20-1

cdr3_nt: TGCAGTGCTAGCCCTCTAGCGGGAGTCACCGATACGCAGTATTTT
cdr3_aa: CSASPLAGVTDTQYF
d_call: TRBD2
j_call: TRBJ2-3
clone_size: many
v_call: TRBV20-1

cdr3_nt: TGTGCCAGCAGCCCGGGACTAGCGGGAGAGAACAATGAGCAGTTCTTC
cdr3_aa: CASSPGLAGENNEQFF
d_call: TRBD2
j_call: TRBJ2-1
clone_size: .
v_call: TRBV5-5

cdr3_nt: TGTGCCAGCAGGACAGGGTTCCATGGCTACACCTTC
cdr3_aa: CASRTGFHGYTF
d_call: TRBD1
j_call: TRBJ1-2
clone_size: .
v_call: TRBV12-3/TRBV12-4

cdr3_nt: TGTGCCAGCATCGGGTTTTATCAGCCCCAGCATTTT
cdr3_aa: CASIGFYQPQHF
d_call: .
j_call: TRBJ1-5
clone_size: .
v_call: TRBV21-1

cdr3_nt: TGTGCCAGCAGCTTAACAGGGACTGGGGCCAACGTCCGGACTTTC
cdr3_aa: CASSLTGTGANVRTF
d_call: .
j_call: TRBJ2-6
clone_size: .
v_call: TRBV5-5

cdr3_nt: TGTGCCAGCAGAGGGGGATCTCGGATGTTCTTC
cdr3_aa: CASRGGSRMFF
d_call: .
j_call: TRBJ2-1
clone_size: .
v_call: TRBV6-5

cdr3_nt: TGTGCCAGCAGTTTGTCGGGGCGGGAGTGGAACGAGCAGTACTTC
cdr3_aa: CASSLSGREWNEQYF
d_call: TRBD2
j_call: TRBJ2-7
clone_size: .
v_call: TRBV12-3/TRBV12-4

cdr3_nt: TGTGCCAGCAGGGGGACAGGGAGAGGAAAGTACTTC
cdr3_aa: CASRGTGRGKYF
d_call: TRBD1
j_call: TRBJ2-7
clone_size: .
v_call: TRBV6-4

cdr3_nt: TGTGCCAGCAGCTCCATCACTAGCGGGCGCACAGATACGCAGTATTTT
cdr3_aa: CASSSITSGRTDTQYF
d_call: TRBD2
j_call: TRBJ2-3
clone_size: .
v_call: TRBV7-9

cdr3_nt: TGCGCCAGCAGCTGGGGCAGGAGTTCTCACCAAGAGACCCAGTACTTC
cdr3_aa: CASSWGRSSHQETQYF
d_call: .
j_call: TRBJ2-5
clone_size: .
v_call: TRBV5-1

cdr3_nt: TGCGCCAGCAGCTTCCTAAGCGACTCCTACGAGCAGTACTTC
cdr3_aa: CASSFLSDSYEQYF
d_call: .
j_call: TRBJ2-7
clone_size: few
v_call: TRBV5-1

cdr3_nt: TGCAGTGCTGGCACTAGCGGGAGCGCCTATGGCACAGATACGCAGTATTTT
cdr3_aa: CSAGTSGSAYGTDTQYF
d_call: TRBD2
j_call: TRBJ2-3
clone_size: few
v_call: TRBV20-1

cdr3_nt: TGTACTAGCAGCTTACAGGCTCTAGCGGGGGGCGGAGAGACCCAGTACTTC
cdr3_aa: CTSSLQALAGGGETQYF
d_call: TRBD2
j_call: TRBJ2-5
clone_size: .
v_call: TRBV7-7

cdr3_nt: TGCAGCGGGGAGGGGGAGGAGGATGGCTACACCTTC
cdr3_aa: CSGEGEEDGYTF
d_call: .
j_call: TRBJ1-2
clone_size: .
v_call: TRBV29-1

cdr3_nt: TGTGCCAGCAGTTTTGAATTGAAGGGCGCGCAGTATTTT
cdr3_aa: CASSFELKGAQYF
d_call: .
j_call: TRBJ2-3
clone_size: few
v_call: TRBV28

cdr3_nt: TGTACCAGCACTCTTAACAGGGTAGGGGCTTTCTTT
cdr3_aa: CTSTLNRVGAFF
d_call: .
j_call: TRBJ1-1
clone_size: .
v_call: TRBV12-3/TRBV12-4

cdr3_nt: TGTGCCAGCAGCATGACAGCGAACACTGAAGCTTTCTTT
cdr3_aa: CASSMTANTEAFF
d_call: .
j_call: TRBJ1-1
clone_size: .
v_call: TRBV28

cdr3_nt: TGCAGTGCTAGAGATCAAGGGGGGCCCCTCCACTTT
cdr3_aa: CSARDQGGPLHF
d_call: .
j_call: TRBJ1-6
clone_size: once
v_call: TRBV20-1

cdr3_nt: TGTGCCAGCAGTGACCGGGATTCCCTTCCTTACGAGCAGTACTTC
cdr3_aa: CASSDRDSLPYEQYF
d_call: .
j_call: TRBJ2-7
clone_size: .
v_call: TRBV6-5

cdr3_nt: TGTGCCAGCAGCGTAGAGTCTAGCGGGGGGGGAGATACGCAGTATTTT
cdr3_aa: CASSVESSGGGDTQYF
d_call: TRBD2
j_call: TRBJ2-3
clone_size: .
v_call: TRBV9

cdr3_nt: TGTGCCAGCAGCTCAAAGACCGTAGGCTCCGACGAGCAGTACTTC
cdr3_aa: CASSSKTVGSDEQYF
d_call: .
j_call: TRBJ2-7
clone_size: .
v_call: TRBV7-6

cdr3_nt: TGCAGTGTCTCTAGGGGGCCTAGGGACAGGGTGGACTATGGCTACACCTTC
cdr3_aa: CSVSRGPRDRVDYGYTF
d_call: TRBD1
j_call: TRBJ1-2
clone_size: once
v_call: TRBV20-1